The TCR beta chain under discussion was sequenced for a study of spatial heterogeneity in lung cancer (dated 2019 in TCRdb). Study-wide context: Samples were obtained from 70 to 85 patients with early-stage, untreated non-small cell lung cancer from the lung TRACERx cohort. Follow-up PBMC samples were sequenced whenever available, with the median time to follow-up being two to three years after resection. Beta-chain transcripts were consistently detected in greater numbers than alpha-chain transcripts, which likely reflected higher beta-chain transcript abundance. In the raw uncorrected reads, each unique combination of TCR and UMI appeared more than ten times on average. TCR alpha and beta repertoires were quantitatively compared across multiple tumor regions, matched nontumor lung and blood in non-small cell lung cancer. TCR repertoire features were related to nonsynonymous mutation counts determined by whole-exome sequencing of tumor tissue. At surgery, both alpha and beta chains were TCR-sequenced in 200 to 250 tumor regions, approximately 64 matched nontumor lung samples and some 60 PBMC samples. Results and caveats for the whole study, not just this receptor: Additional single-cell paired TCR alpha and beta sequencing was considered necessary to confirm, at a functional level, the hypothesis that regional TCRs recognize regional mutations. Ubiquitous expanded tumor TCRs were found in blood more often at tumor resection than at routine follow-up. Only roughly 15 patients were included in the comparisons of baseline and follow-up blood repertoires.

The time point label of this sample denotes: blood at routine non-recurrence follow-up after resection. TCR sequencing used whole RNA extracted from tumor and nontumor lung tissue, or from cryopreserved PBMC samples, without cell sorting. A patient was chosen for TCR sequencing only when enough RNA was available from at least two tumor regions. The CDR3 has 14 amino acids, counting the end cysteine and phenylalanine. This entry keeps only the CDR3 DNA: 42 bases, framed from base 1. CDR1 and CDR2, per the germline V gene (reference sequence), are GTSNPN and SVGIG. Trimmed from V: 0 bases; trimmed from J: 5 bases; junction bases lacking a gene match: 5. This clonotype came up many times. What this receptor recognizes is not known. It has no much larger one-base neighbor in the sample; base qualities were not kept. To prepare the library, 5' RACE was applied. Reads for this sample came from a NextSeq 500. To allow correction of PCR and sequencing errors, the TCR library protocol tagged every TCR cDNA molecule with a unique molecular identifier. In the original analysis: TCR identification, UMI-based error correction and CDR3 extraction were all carried out with Decombinator tools. TCRs above a frequency of 2 per 1,000, corresponding to the top 1% of the tumor frequency distribution, were defined as expanded. Renyi diversity was computed with the R vegan package after each repertoire had been subsampled 100 times to 5,000 TCRs. To build CDR3 similarity networks, amino acid triplet string-kernel similarity was used, and CDR3s were connected when their pairwise similarity was above 0.82. TCRdb trimmed public reads at Q25 via fastp, called clones via MiXCR and kept in-frame beta chains. Every entry covers one CDR3 protein and lists the most common genes and DNA from its rows. TCRdb, not the original authors, processed these V and J calls. This sample gives 25,000 to 35,000 distinct CDR3 sequences in total; roughly 5.4% of them show up just once. The leading ten clones occupy 20% to 25% of the sample.

The TCR comes from a female donor with early-stage non-small cell lung cancer. Recombination connected TRBV30 to TRBJ1-2; a stretch of 8 junction bases matches TRBD1. Sequences were derived from PBMCs, sampled at follow-up. The CDR3 amino acid sequence is: CAWSVPHRGYGYTF. The DNA is TGTGCCTGGAGTGTACCCCACAGGGGGTATGGCTACACCTTC.